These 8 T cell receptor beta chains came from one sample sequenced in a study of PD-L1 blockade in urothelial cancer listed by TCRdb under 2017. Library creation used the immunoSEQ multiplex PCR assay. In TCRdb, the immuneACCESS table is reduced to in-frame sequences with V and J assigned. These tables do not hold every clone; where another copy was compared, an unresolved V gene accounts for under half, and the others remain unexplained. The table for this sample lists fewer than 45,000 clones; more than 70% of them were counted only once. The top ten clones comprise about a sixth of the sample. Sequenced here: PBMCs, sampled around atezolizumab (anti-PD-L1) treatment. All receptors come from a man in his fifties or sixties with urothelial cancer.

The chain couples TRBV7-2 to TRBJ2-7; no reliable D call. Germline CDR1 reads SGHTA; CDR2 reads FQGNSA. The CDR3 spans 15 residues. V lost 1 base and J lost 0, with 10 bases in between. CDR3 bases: TGTGCCAGCAGCTTAGTAGTGGGCAGCTCCTACGAGCAGTACTTC. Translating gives CASSLVVGSSYEQYF.

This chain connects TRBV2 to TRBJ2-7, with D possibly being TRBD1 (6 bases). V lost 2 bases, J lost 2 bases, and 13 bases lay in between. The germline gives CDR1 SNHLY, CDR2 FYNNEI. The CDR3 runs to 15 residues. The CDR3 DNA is TGTGCCAGCAGTGAAAGGGGGACCCCTCCCTACGAGCAGTACTTC. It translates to CASSERGTPPYEQYF.

The CDR3 is CASSSSSGTGLEQFF. Written as DNA, the CDR3 is TGTGCCAGCAGCTCATCATCCGGGACAGGGCTCGAGCAGTTCTTC. The V call is TRBV11-3, the J call TRBJ2-1; 9 bases map to TRBD1. The CDR3 contains 15 residues. Trimming removed 4 bases from V and 10 bases from J; junction bases left unmatched: 11. Germline assignment: CDR1 SGHNT and CDR2 YENEEA.

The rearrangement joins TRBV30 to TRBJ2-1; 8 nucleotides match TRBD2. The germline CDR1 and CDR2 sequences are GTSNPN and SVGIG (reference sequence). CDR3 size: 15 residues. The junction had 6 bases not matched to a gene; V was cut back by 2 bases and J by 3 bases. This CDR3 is CAWSRGSGDYNEQFF. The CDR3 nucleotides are TGTGCCTGGAGTCGGGGTAGCGGGGACTACAATGAGCAGTTCTTC. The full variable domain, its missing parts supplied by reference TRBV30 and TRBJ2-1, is SQTIHQWPATLVQPVGSPLSLECTVEGTSNPNLYWYRQAAGRGLQLLFYSVGIGQISSEVPQNLSASRPQDRQFILSSKKLLLSDSGFYLCAWSRGSGDYNEQFFGPGTRLTVL.

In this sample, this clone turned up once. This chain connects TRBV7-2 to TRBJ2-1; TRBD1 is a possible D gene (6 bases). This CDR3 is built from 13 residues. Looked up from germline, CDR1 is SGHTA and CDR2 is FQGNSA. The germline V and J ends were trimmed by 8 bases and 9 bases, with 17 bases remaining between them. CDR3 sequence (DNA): TGTGCCAGCGGCGCCCAACAGGGAATTGAGCAGTTCTTC. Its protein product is CASGAQQGIEQFF.

As DNA, the CDR3 is TGTGCCAGCAGTCGTCAGGGGGCCCAGGAAAAACTGTTTTTT. Translating it yields CASSRQGAQEKLFF. The chain employs TRBV6-5 and TRBJ1-4, with TRBD1 identical over 8 bases. The CDR3 has 14 residues. Losses at the gene ends were 5 bases for V and 8 bases for J; bases not matched to a gene: 7. Germline V gene sequence: CDR1 MNHEY, CDR2 SVGAGI.

CDR3 loop: CASNKNGRANTGELFF. The CDR3 nucleotides read TGTGCCAGTAATAAAAACGGGCGGGCGAACACCGGGGAGCTGTTTTTT. V and J are TRBV19 and TRBJ2-2; tentatively, D is TRBD2 (5 bases). The CDR3 is 16 amino acids. Germline CDR1 is LNHDA and CDR2 is SQIVND (reference sequence). Trimming pared 7 bases from V and 0 bases from J, leaving 15 bases between.

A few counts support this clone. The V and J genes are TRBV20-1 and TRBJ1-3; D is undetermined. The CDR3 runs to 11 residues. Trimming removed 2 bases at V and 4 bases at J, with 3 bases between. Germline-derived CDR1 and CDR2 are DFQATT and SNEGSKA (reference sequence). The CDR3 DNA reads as TGCAGTGCTAGACAGGGAAACACCATATATTTT. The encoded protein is CSARQGNTIYF.